These 29 T cell receptor beta chains came from one sample sequenced in a study of T cells after yellow fever vaccination. TCRdb re-called the 5' RACE reads through MiXCR, storing one row per CDR3 protein. Of about 340,000 distinct CDR3 sequences listed, about 9.5% are singletons. The source material was PBMCs, sampled on the day of the first yellow fever vaccination. The source is a young man who received the YFV17D yellow fever vaccine.

There are a few counts of this clonotype. The rearrangement links TRBV10-3 to TRBJ2-2; the D gene could be TRBD1 or TRBD2 (5 bases each). Trimming left V 4 bases short and J 4 bases short, with 7 bases between. This CDR3 has 13 residues. Per the germline V gene, CDR1 is ENHRY and CDR2 is SYGVKD. In DNA form, the CDR3 reads TGTGCCATCAGTGGGGACCGCACCGGGGAGCTGTTTTTT. Its protein is CAISGDRTGELFF.

This clonotype was observed a few times. The chain is built from TRBV12-3 or TRBV12-4 and TRBJ2-5, with TRBD1 as a possible D gene (6 bases). V lost 6 bases to trimming and J lost 5 bases, with 16 bases between them. This CDR3 is 14 amino acids long. This chain's CDR3 is CASRLEGVEETQYF. CDR3 coding DNA: TGTGCCAGCAGACTAGAGGGGGTCGAGGAGACCCAGTACTTC.

CDR3 loop: CSAMQATYNSPLHF. The CDR3 coding sequence is TGCAGTGCTATGCAGGCGACCTATAATTCACCCCTCCACTTT. The rearrangement uses TRBV20-1 and TRBJ1-6, with D hard to call. V shed 4 bases and J shed 2 bases, with 9 bases lying between them. The CDR3 runs to 14 residues. From germline, CDR1 is DFQATT and CDR2 SNEGSKA (reference sequence).

The J gene is TRBJ1-1, the V gene TRBV25-1; possible D gene TRBD1, 6 bases. The CDR3 consists of 16 residues. Germline V gene lookup returns CDR1 MGHDK and CDR2 SYGVNS. The V gene lost 1 base and the J gene lost 3 bases, with 15 bases spanning the gap. The CDR3 nucleotides read TGTGCCAGCAGTGAATTGGGGGGGGGCAGTGACACTGAAGCTTTCTTT. As protein: CASSELGGGSDTEAFF.

The sample holds a few counts of this clonotype. The rearrangement links TRBV7-2 to TRBJ2-3, with 9 positions matching TRBD2. CDR1 is SGHTA, CDR2 FQGNSA, per germline. V shed 5 bases, J shed 2 bases, and the junction held 5 bases outside the gene matches. The CDR3 totals 15 residues. The DNA of the CDR3 is TGTGCCAGCAGCACCCGACTAGCGGACACAGATACGCAGTATTTT. This sequence encodes CASSTRLADTDTQYF.

This chain uses TRBV18 with TRBJ1-4, with 8 nucleotides matching TRBD1. Germline trimming cut 0 bases from V and 6 bases from J; bases unmatched to any gene: 6. This CDR3 region has 16 residues. Per the germline V gene, CDR1 is KGHSH and CDR2 is LQKENI. The CDR3 coding sequence is TGTGCCAGCTCACCACCCCAGGGGGCGCCGTATGAAAAACTGTTTTTT. Protein product: CASSPPQGAPYEKLFF.

This clonotype was counted between two and nine times. This chain uses TRBV6-2 or TRBV6-3 with TRBJ2-1, with TRBD2 identical over 12 bases. CDR3 size: 18 residues. The germline V gene encodes CDR1 MNHEY and CDR2 SVGEGT. V gave up 2 bases and J gave up 8 bases; unmatched junction bases: 13. CDR3 in amino acids: CASSYRERLAGEGDEQFF. The CDR3 nucleotides read TGTGCCAGCAGTTACCGCGAGAGACTAGCGGGGGAAGGGGATGAGCAGTTCTTC.

The CDR3 spells CASSYGRTAYTDTQYF. CDR3 nucleotides: TGTGCCAGCTCATACGGGCGGACAGCTTACACAGATACGCAGTATTTT. The V gene is TRBV18, the J gene TRBJ2-3; D is possibly TRBD1 (6 bases). V dropped 5 bases and J dropped 2 bases, with 17 bases sitting between them. CDR1 KGHSH and CDR2 LQKENI come from the germline V gene. This CDR3 region has 16 residues.

This clonotype was found many times. The V gene is TRBV5-1, the J gene TRBJ1-4, with 11 positions matching TRBD1. Germline CDR1 and CDR2: SGHRS and YFSETQ. The CDR3 extends over 16 amino acids. After removal of 4 bases from V and 4 bases from J, the junction contained 6 bases not matched to a gene. The CDR3 bases are TGCGCCAGCAGCGGCGGGACAGGGGGAGATAATGAAAAACTGTTTTTT. This encodes CASSGGTGGDNEKLFF.

The chain uses TRBV20-1 and TRBJ2-5, with a weak D call TRBD1 (5 bases). Trimming removed 0 bases at V and 1 base at J, with 12 bases between. Germline V lookup: CDR1 DFQATT, CDR2 SNEGSKA (reference sequence). This CDR3 region has 15 residues. CDR3 in amino acids: CSAREQVGIQETQYF. CDR3 DNA: TGCAGTGCTAGAGAACAGGTTGGGATCCAAGAGACCCAGTACTTC.

Here the CDR3 reads CASRAIAGGTGELFF. The CDR3 DNA reads TGTGCCAGCAGGGCTATAGCGGGGGGCACCGGGGAGCTGTTTTTT. The chain links TRBV6-2 or TRBV6-3 to TRBJ2-2, with TRBD2 identical over 10 bases. CDR1 is MNHEY and CDR2 is SVGEGT in the germline V gene. CDR3 length: 15 amino acids. The J segment lost 4 bases and the V segment lost 6 bases, leaving 5 bases of the junction unmatched.

This chain joins TRBV6-1 and TRBJ1-2; D is ambiguous. V was cut by 6 bases and J by 4 bases, with 15 bases left in between. The CDR3 runs 14 residues. Germline V gives CDR1 MNHNS, CDR2 SASEGT. CDR3 in amino acids: CASSELRQTYGYTF. The CDR3 DNA reads TGTGCCAGCAGCGAACTCAGGCAGACCTATGGCTACACCTTC.

Only a few counts were recorded for this clonotype. The chain uses TRBV7-9 and TRBJ1-2; D is undetermined. The CDR3 loop spans 11 amino acids. V lost 4 bases to trimming and J lost 8 bases, with 8 bases between them. CDR1 and CDR2 (germline): SEHNR, FQNEAQ (reference sequence). The CDR3, as DNA: TGTGCCAGCAGCTCCGAGAGGGGCTACACCTTC. Protein sequence: CASSSERGYTF.

This clonotype was detected many times. This rearrangement joins TRBV2 to TRBJ2-5; 10 bases align to TRBD1. From germline, CDR1 is SNHLY and CDR2 FYNNEI. Unmatched junction bases numbered 0, after V lost 9 bases and J lost 5 bases. This CDR3 comprises 11 residues. Here the CDR3 DNA reads TGTGCCAGGACAGGGGGCGAGACCCAGTACTTC. It codes for CARTGGETQYF.

This clonotype was seen a few times. The rearrangement uses TRBV7-3 and TRBJ2-2; D is possibly TRBD1 (5 bases). The germline V gene encodes CDR1 SGHTA and CDR2 FQGTGA. The CDR3 length is 15 residues. With 8 bases removed from V and 1 base from J, the gap between germline ends came to 14 bases. The CDR3 coding sequence is TGTGCCAGCGGACCCCTACAGGAGAACACCGGGGAGCTGTTTTTT. Its translation: CASGPLQENTGELFF.

The J gene is TRBJ1-1, the V gene TRBV20-1; D might be TRBD1 (5 bases). The germline V gene encodes CDR1 DFQATT and CDR2 SNEGSKA (reference sequence). V lost 6 bases and J lost 1, with 12 bases in between. There are 13 residues in the CDR3. The CDR3 protein is CSASVGQNTEAFF. DNA for the CDR3: TGCAGTGCCAGTGTGGGGCAGAACACTGAAGCTTTCTTT.

This sequence joins TRBV6-2 or TRBV6-3 and TRBJ2-5; D assignment may be TRBD1 or TRBD2 (5 bases each). V lost 5 bases to trimming and J lost 5 bases, with 21 bases between them. In germline, CDR1 is MNHEY, CDR2 SVGEGT. The CDR3 totals 16 residues. CDR3 region: CASSLSGTPVRETQYF. CDR3 DNA sequence: TGTGCCAGCAGTCTGTCCGGGACCCCGGTGCGGGAGACCCAGTACTTC.

The table lists this clonotype with a few counts. The gene calls are TRBV5-1 and TRBJ2-1; 9 bases line up with TRBD2. With 3 bases clipped from V and 4 bases from J, the junction kept 14 bases outside the gene matches. The CDR3 runs 18 residues. In germline, CDR1 is SGHRS, CDR2 YFSETQ. CDR3 residues: CASSSTTPTSGAYNEQFF. CDR3 sequence (DNA): TGCGCCAGCAGCTCGACGACCCCGACTAGCGGAGCTTACAATGAGCAGTTCTTC. Looking up the rest from reference TRBV5-1 and TRBJ2-1 gives the full variable domain: KAGVTQTPRYLIKTRGQQVTLSCSPISGHRSVSWYQQTPGQGLQFLFEYFSETQRNKGNFPGRFSGRQFSNSRSEMNVSTLELGDSALYLCASSSTTPTSGAYNEQFFGPGTRLTVL.

The chain has TRBV12-3 or TRBV12-4 and TRBJ2-1; 13 bases are a match to TRBD2. V trimming: 5 bases; J trimming: 4 bases; junction bases outside the gene matches: 14. This CDR3 is built from 19 residues. CDR3 loop: CASSPEELTSGGHYNEQFF. CDR3 coding DNA: TGTGCCAGCAGTCCCGAAGAACTGACTAGCGGGGGGCATTACAATGAGCAGTTCTTC.

This clonotype has a count of ten or more. The V and J genes are TRBV19 and TRBJ2-1; D might be TRBD2 (6 bases). V lost 5 bases and J lost 10, with 18 bases in between. CDR3 length: 14 residues. CDR1 and CDR2 (germline): LNHDA, SQIVND (reference sequence). The CDR3, as DNA: TGTGCCAGTAGTGTAGGCGGGGCCCTCGGGGAGCAGTTCTTC. It yields the protein CASSVGGALGEQFF.

The sample holds a few counts of this clonotype. V gene TRBV5-1 combines with J gene TRBJ2-3; D uncertain. Germline V CDR1 and CDR2: SGHRS, YFSETQ. The ends were cut back, 4 bases at V and 2 bases at J, with 11 bases in the middle. This CDR3 has 14 amino acids. The CDR3 DNA reads as TGCGCCAGCAGCATGGAGTCGCCCACAGATACGCAGTATTTT. It yields the protein CASSMESPTDTQYF.

This sequence joins TRBV18 and TRBJ1-3; D is unclear. V lost 1 base and J lost 1, with 5 bases in between. CDR3 length: 14 amino acids. Germline assignment: CDR1 KGHSH and CDR2 LQKENI. CDR3 protein: CASSPLESGNTIYF. The CDR3 nucleotides are TGTGCCAGCTCACCACTAGAATCTGGAAACACCATATATTTT.

V and J are TRBV7-2 and TRBJ2-3; TRBD2 might be the D (6 bases). Looked up from germline, CDR1 is SGHTA and CDR2 is FQGNSA. V was cut by 4 bases and J by 0 bases, with 11 bases left in between. The CDR3 has 15 residues. The CDR3 DNA sequence: TGTGCCAGCAGCTCTAGACGGGGGAGCACAGATACGCAGTATTTT. Protein product: CASSSRRGSTDTQYF. The full variable domain, in which reference TRBV7-2 and TRBJ2-3 provide the parts outside the CDR3, is GAGVSQSPSNKVTEKGKDVELRCDPISGHTALYWYRQSLGQGLEFLIYFQGNSAPDKSGLPSDRFSAERTGGSVSTLTIQRTQQEDSAVYLCASSSRRGSTDTQYFGPGTRLTVL.

This clonotype turned up a few times. The V gene is TRBV7-2, the J gene TRBJ2-7; 8 bases match TRBD2. Per germline, CDR1 SGHTA and CDR2 FQGNSA. J gave up 1 base and V 1 base, and 3 bases lay outside the gene matches. The CDR3 spans 15 residues. The CDR3 nucleotides are TGTGCCAGCAGCTTAGGCGGGGGGTATTCCTACGAGCAGTACTTC. It codes for CASSLGGGYSYEQYF.

The table lists this clonotype with many counts. The chain employs TRBV18 and TRBJ2-7; D not certain. Trimming took off 1 base at V and 4 bases at J, with 5 bases between the two ends. The CDR3 runs to 12 residues. Germline V gives CDR1 KGHSH, CDR2 LQKENI. The CDR3 nucleotides read TGTGCCAGCTCACCACGCGAATACGAGCAGTACTTC. The encoded protein is CASSPREYEQYF.

This clonotype came up many times. V and J are TRBV6-1 and TRBJ2-1, with D perhaps TRBD1 (6 bases). Between the trimmed V and J ends, which lost 5 bases and 1 base, there was a span of 12 bases. Germline CDR1 reads MNHNS; CDR2 reads SASEGT. The CDR3 covers 15 residues. CDR3: CASSLGQISYNEQFF. The CDR3, as DNA: TGTGCCAGCAGTCTCGGACAGATTTCCTACAATGAGCAGTTCTTC.

Ten or more counts support this clonotype. The CDR3 nucleotides are TGTGCCAGCAGCCAAGAGGCGGGCAACTCTGGAAACACCATATATTTT. Translating it yields CASSQEAGNSGNTIYF. J is TRBJ1-3 and V is TRBV4-2; D is unresolved. The germline V gene encodes CDR1 LGHNA and CDR2 YNFKEQ. V lost 0 bases and J lost 0, with 9 bases in between. The length of the CDR3 is 16 residues.

This chain connects TRBV11-2 to TRBJ2-7; a possible D gene is TRBD2 (5 bases). The germline V gene encodes CDR1 SGHAT and CDR2 FQNNGV. V lost 11 bases and J 6 bases, leaving 14 bases between the germline ends. The CDR3 contains 11 residues. The CDR3 here is CAPRRGSEQYF. CDR3 bases: TGTGCCCCCCGACGGGGTTCCGAGCAGTACTTC.

In this sample, this clonotype turned up many times. The chain couples TRBV15 to TRBJ2-1, with 7 nucleotides matching TRBD1. The germline V gene has CDR1 LNHNV and CDR2 YYDKDF (reference sequence). The CDR3 consists of 15 residues. The junction had 7 bases not matched to a gene; V was cut back by 8 bases and J by 0 bases. This CDR3 is CATLQGSSSYNEQFF. CDR3 coding DNA: TGTGCCACCTTACAGGGGAGTAGCTCCTACAATGAGCAGTTCTTC. The full variable domain, its missing parts supplied by reference TRBV15 and TRBJ2-1, is DAMVIQNPRYQVTQFGKPVTLSCSQTLNHNVMYWYQQKSSQAPKLLFHYYDKDFNNEADTPDNFQSRRPNTSFCFLDIRSPGLGDTAMYLCATLQGSSSYNEQFFGPGTRLTVL.